The rows below give T cell receptor beta chains drawn from one sample of a study of cytomegalovirus exposure and HLA in healthy donors. Repertoires were generated with immunoSEQ multiplex PCR, while TCRdb's copy carries only in-frame clones and drops some. The data show some 260,000 clones, roughly 87% seen once. Sequenced input: PBMCs. The receptor source for this set is a man aged 18-30 years in good health and CMV-seropositive. The CDR3 runs from the conserved cysteine through the conserved F or W. The order of the fields is D gene, V gene, clone size, J gene, CDR3 protein, CDR3 DNA. A D gene is named only where the DNA matches it firmly. Rows may omit the clone size; those that give it use once, few, many or a size class.

d_call: TRBD2
v_call: TRBV5-1
clone_size: once
j_call: TRBJ2-7
cdr3_aa: CASSPITSGIYEQYF
cdr3_nt: TGCGCCAGCAGCCCGATTACTAGCGGGATATACGAGCAGTACTTC

d_call: .
v_call: TRBV5-6
clone_size: .
j_call: TRBJ2-7
cdr3_aa: CASSLRGSGEQYF
cdr3_nt: TGTGCCAGCAGCTTGAGGGGTTCGGGCGAGCAGTACTTC

d_call: .
v_call: TRBV7-6
clone_size: .
j_call: TRBJ2-7
cdr3_aa: CASSLVPHEQYF
cdr3_nt: TGTGCCAGCAGCTTAGTACCCCACGAGCAGTACTTC

d_call: .
v_call: TRBV10-3
clone_size: .
j_call: TRBJ2-5
cdr3_aa: CAISESYGETQYF
cdr3_nt: TGTGCCATCAGTGAGTCATACGGAGAGACCCAGTACTTC

d_call: .
v_call: TRBV4-2
clone_size: .
j_call: TRBJ2-6
cdr3_aa: CASTAGDGASGANVLTF
cdr3_nt: TGTGCCAGCACCGCTGGGGACGGTGCCTCTGGGGCCAACGTCCTGACTTTC

d_call: .
v_call: TRBV20-1
clone_size: .
j_call: TRBJ1-1
cdr3_aa: CSVKRNTEAFF
cdr3_nt: TGCAGTGTAAAACGGAACACTGAAGCTTTCTTT

d_call: .
v_call: TRBV11-2
clone_size: .
j_call: TRBJ2-1
cdr3_aa: CASSPRSSYNEQFF
cdr3_nt: TGTGCCAGCAGCCCTCGTAGCTCCTACAATGAGCAGTTCTTC

d_call: TRBD1
v_call: TRBV7-6
clone_size: .
j_call: TRBJ2-7
cdr3_aa: CASSAGQGAYEQYF
cdr3_nt: TGTGCCAGCAGCGCGGGACAGGGGGCCTACGAGCAGTACTTC

d_call: .
v_call: TRBV30
clone_size: .
j_call: TRBJ2-1
cdr3_aa: CAFLGLPDNEQFF
cdr3_nt: TGTGCCTTCTTGGGGCTACCGGACAATGAGCAGTTCTTC

d_call: TRBD2
v_call: TRBV11-1
clone_size: .
j_call: TRBJ2-7
cdr3_aa: CASSITSAYEQYF
cdr3_nt: TGTGCCAGCAGCATAACTAGCGCCTACGAGCAGTACTTC

d_call: TRBD2
v_call: TRBV29-1
clone_size: .
j_call: TRBJ2-3
cdr3_aa: CSVGSGRSTDTQYF
cdr3_nt: TGCAGCGTTGGTAGCGGGAGAAGCACAGATACGCAGTATTTT

d_call: TRBD1
v_call: TRBV19
clone_size: .
j_call: TRBJ1-5
cdr3_aa: CASSIFVGQPHF
cdr3_nt: TGTGCCAGTAGTATCTTCGTGGGACAGCCACATTTT

d_call: .
v_call: TRBV2
clone_size: .
j_call: TRBJ2-7
cdr3_aa: CASSERVGAYEQYF
cdr3_nt: TGTGCCAGCAGTGAGAGGGTCGGAGCCTACGAGCAGTACTTC

d_call: .
v_call: TRBV29-1
clone_size: once
j_call: TRBJ2-3
cdr3_aa: CSVVRGTDTQYF
cdr3_nt: TGCAGCGTTGTTCGGGGCACAGATACGCAGTATTTT

d_call: .
v_call: TRBV19
clone_size: few
j_call: TRBJ1-2
cdr3_aa: CASNVPPYGYTF
cdr3_nt: TGTGCCAGCAATGTTCCGCCCTATGGCTACACCTTC

d_call: TRBD1
v_call: TRBV29-1
clone_size: .
j_call: TRBJ2-1
cdr3_aa: CSANRGPHNEQFF
cdr3_nt: TGCAGCGCAAACAGGGGCCCACACAATGAGCAGTTCTTC

d_call: .
v_call: TRBV7-8
clone_size: .
j_call: TRBJ1-2
cdr3_aa: CASSLKNRAKYTF
cdr3_nt: TGTGCCAGCAGCTTAAAGAACAGGGCGAAGTACACCTTC

d_call: TRBD1
v_call: TRBV4-3
clone_size: .
j_call: TRBJ2-7
cdr3_aa: CASSQDLPGTGPGEQYF
cdr3_nt: TGCGCCAGCAGCCAAGACTTGCCCGGGACAGGGCCCGGCGAGCAGTACTTC

d_call: .
v_call: TRBV29-1
clone_size: .
j_call: TRBJ2-1
cdr3_aa: CSVRGGVTYNEQFF
cdr3_nt: TGCAGCGTACGAGGGGGAGTCACCTACAATGAGCAGTTCTTC

d_call: TRBD2
v_call: TRBV30
clone_size: .
j_call: TRBJ2-7
cdr3_aa: CAWSPLAGVSSYF
cdr3_nt: TGTGCCTGGAGTCCCCTAGCGGGAGTTTCATCGTACTTC

d_call: TRBD2
v_call: TRBV9
clone_size: once
j_call: TRBJ2-7
cdr3_aa: CASSLRREGGEQYF
cdr3_nt: TGTGCCAGCAGCCTCCGGCGGGAGGGTGGCGAGCAGTACTTC

d_call: .
v_call: TRBV14
clone_size: .
j_call: TRBJ2-2
cdr3_aa: CASSHEREGTGELFF
cdr3_nt: TGTGCCAGCAGCCATGAACGGGAAGGCACCGGGGAGCTGTTTTTT

d_call: .
v_call: TRBV7-6
clone_size: .
j_call: TRBJ1-4
cdr3_aa: CASSQATNEKLFF
cdr3_nt: TGTGCCAGCAGCCAGGCAACTAATGAAAAACTGTTTTTT

d_call: .
v_call: TRBV12-2
clone_size: .
j_call: TRBJ1-1
cdr3_aa: CAGGQAPVILNTEAFF
cdr3_nt: TGTGCAGGGGGACAGGCCCCCGTTATCTTGAACACTGAAGCTTTCTTT

d_call: .
v_call: TRBV29-1
clone_size: .
j_call: TRBJ1-2
cdr3_aa: CSVEGRFYGYTF
cdr3_nt: TGCAGCGTTGAAGGACGGTTCTATGGCTACACCTTC

d_call: TRBD2
v_call: TRBV10-3
clone_size: .
j_call: TRBJ2-2
cdr3_aa: CAIRPGGTVTGELFF
cdr3_nt: TGTGCCATCAGGCCGGGAGGGACGGTCACCGGGGAGCTGTTTTTT

d_call: .
v_call: TRBV7-9
clone_size: .
j_call: TRBJ1-4
cdr3_aa: CASSLVTDEKLFF
cdr3_nt: TGTGCCAGCAGCTTAGTGACAGATGAAAAACTGTTTTTT

d_call: .
v_call: TRBV27
clone_size: .
j_call: TRBJ1-1
cdr3_aa: CASSFLTPLGMNTEAFF
cdr3_nt: TGTGCCAGCAGTTTCTTGACTCCGTTGGGAATGAACACTGAAGCTTTCTTT

d_call: TRBD1
v_call: TRBV30
clone_size: .
j_call: TRBJ1-1
cdr3_aa: CAGLDRVGTEAFF
cdr3_nt: TGTGCCGGGTTGGACAGGGTAGGCACTGAAGCTTTCTTT

d_call: TRBD2
v_call: TRBV6-6
clone_size: .
j_call: TRBJ2-3
cdr3_aa: CASSPRLAGGSDTQYF
cdr3_nt: TGTGCCAGCAGTCCTCGACTAGCGGGAGGTTCAGATACGCAGTATTTT

d_call: TRBD2
v_call: TRBV7-2
clone_size: .
j_call: TRBJ2-7
cdr3_aa: CASSPLAGGEQYF
cdr3_nt: TGTGCCAGCAGCCCTTTAGCGGGAGGCGAGCAGTACTTC

d_call: .
v_call: TRBV4-2
clone_size: .
j_call: TRBJ1-5
cdr3_aa: CASSQVSGGYSNQPQHF
cdr3_nt: TGTGCCAGCAGCCAAGTCTCGGGAGGGTATAGCAATCAGCCCCAGCATTTT

d_call: .
v_call: TRBV6-5
clone_size: .
j_call: TRBJ1-4
cdr3_aa: CASRPTTGDNEKLFF
cdr3_nt: TGTGCCAGCAGGCCGACGACAGGAGATAATGAAAAACTGTTTTTT

d_call: .
v_call: TRBV18
clone_size: few
j_call: TRBJ1-2
cdr3_aa: CASSTGGEYGYTF
cdr3_nt: TGTGCCAGCTCCACTGGAGGGGAATATGGCTACACCTTC

d_call: .
v_call: TRBV10-3
clone_size: .
j_call: TRBJ1-4
cdr3_aa: CAISDEGLANEKLFF
cdr3_nt: TGTGCCATCAGTGATGAGGGCCTGGCTAATGAAAAACTGTTTTTT

d_call: .
v_call: TRBV18
clone_size: .
j_call: TRBJ1-2
cdr3_aa: CASSQGGGTYGYTF
cdr3_nt: TGTGCCAGCTCTCAGGGTGGCGGAACCTATGGCTACACCTTC

d_call: .
v_call: TRBV27
clone_size: .
j_call: TRBJ2-1
cdr3_aa: CASSGYNEQFF
cdr3_nt: TGTGCCAGTAGCGGTTACAATGAGCAGTTCTTC

d_call: TRBD2
v_call: TRBV7-2
clone_size: .
j_call: TRBJ2-7
cdr3_aa: CASSSGLAGGPVHEQYF
cdr3_nt: TGTGCCAGCAGCTCGGGACTAGCGGGAGGGCCGGTACACGAGCAGTACTTC

d_call: .
v_call: TRBV5-6
clone_size: .
j_call: TRBJ2-1
cdr3_aa: CASSLNRGNSYNEQFF
cdr3_nt: TGTGCCAGCAGCTTGAATAGGGGGAACTCCTACAATGAGCAGTTCTTC

d_call: .
v_call: TRBV6-5
clone_size: .
j_call: TRBJ1-1
cdr3_aa: CASSQQTDRNTEAFF
cdr3_nt: TGTGCCAGCAGTCAGCAGACAGACCGTAACACTGAAGCTTTCTTT

d_call: TRBD1
v_call: TRBV29-1
clone_size: .
j_call: TRBJ1-2
cdr3_aa: CSVASGTAYGYTF
cdr3_nt: TGCAGCGTTGCCTCCGGGACAGCCTATGGCTACACCTTC

d_call: TRBD2
v_call: TRBV11-3
clone_size: .
j_call: TRBJ2-1
cdr3_aa: CASSETSGTYNEQFF
cdr3_nt: TGTGCCAGCAGCGAGACTAGCGGGACATACAATGAGCAGTTCTTC

d_call: .
v_call: TRBV19
clone_size: .
j_call: TRBJ2-7
cdr3_aa: CASTPGALGAYEQYF
cdr3_nt: TGTGCCAGTACCCCCGGGGCCCTAGGGGCCTACGAGCAGTACTTC

d_call: .
v_call: TRBV27
clone_size: .
j_call: TRBJ1-5
cdr3_aa: CASSPIDLGQPQHF
cdr3_nt: TGTGCCAGCAGCCCAATCGACTTGGGTCAGCCCCAGCATTTT

d_call: .
v_call: TRBV4-1
clone_size: .
j_call: TRBJ1-2
cdr3_aa: CASSQDRGGYGYTF
cdr3_nt: TGCGCCAGCAGCCAAGATCGAGGAGGGTATGGCTACACCTTC

d_call: .
v_call: TRBV5-6
clone_size: .
j_call: TRBJ1-2
cdr3_aa: CASSLDPGDNYGYTF
cdr3_nt: TGTGCCAGCAGCTTGGATCCAGGGGATAACTATGGCTACACCTTC

d_call: .
v_call: TRBV12-5
clone_size: .
j_call: TRBJ1-4
cdr3_aa: CASGLVPEKLFF
cdr3_nt: TGTGCTAGTGGTTTGGTACCTGAAAAACTGTTTTTT

d_call: .
v_call: TRBV27
clone_size: .
j_call: TRBJ2-7
cdr3_aa: CASSLGGEGEQYF
cdr3_nt: TGTGCCAGCAGTTTAGGGGGAGAGGGCGAGCAGTACTTC

d_call: TRBD2
v_call: TRBV5-4
clone_size: .
j_call: TRBJ2-3
cdr3_aa: CASSRSGQQTDTQYF
cdr3_nt: TGTGCCAGCAGCCGTAGCGGGCAGCAGACAGATACGCAGTATTTT

d_call: .
v_call: TRBV4-3
clone_size: .
j_call: TRBJ1-5
cdr3_aa: CASSQGLMQPQHF
cdr3_nt: TGCGCCAGCAGCCAAGGTTTAATGCAGCCCCAGCATTTT

d_call: .
v_call: TRBV5-1
clone_size: .
j_call: TRBJ1-1
cdr3_aa: CASSSTGTEAFF
cdr3_nt: TGCGCCAGCAGCTCGACAGGCACTGAAGCTTTCTTT

d_call: .
v_call: TRBV27
clone_size: .
j_call: TRBJ2-3
cdr3_aa: CASSLSPPPDTQYF
cdr3_nt: TGTGCCAGCAGTTTATCGCCACCCCCAGATACGCAGTATTTT

d_call: TRBD1
v_call: TRBV5-1
clone_size: .
j_call: TRBJ1-2
cdr3_aa: CASSSGPGTARGYGYTF
cdr3_nt: TGCGCCAGCAGCTCGGGGCCGGGGACAGCCAGGGGATATGGCTACACCTTC

d_call: .
v_call: TRBV30
clone_size: once
j_call: TRBJ2-1
cdr3_aa: CAWSVEYNEQFF
cdr3_nt: TGTGCCTGGAGTGTGGAATACAATGAGCAGTTCTTC